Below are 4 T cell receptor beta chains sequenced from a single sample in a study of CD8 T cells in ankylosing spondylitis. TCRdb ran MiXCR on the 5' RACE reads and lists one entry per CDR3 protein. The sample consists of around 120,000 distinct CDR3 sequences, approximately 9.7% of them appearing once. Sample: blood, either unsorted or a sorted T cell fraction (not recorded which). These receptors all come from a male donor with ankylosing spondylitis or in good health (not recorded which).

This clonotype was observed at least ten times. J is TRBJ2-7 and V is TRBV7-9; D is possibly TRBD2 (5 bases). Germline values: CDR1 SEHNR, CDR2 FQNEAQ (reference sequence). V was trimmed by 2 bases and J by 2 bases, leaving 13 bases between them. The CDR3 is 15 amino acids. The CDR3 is CASSLSSRITYEQYF. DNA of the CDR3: TGTGCCAGCAGCTTATCTAGCAGGATCACCTACGAGCAGTACTTC.

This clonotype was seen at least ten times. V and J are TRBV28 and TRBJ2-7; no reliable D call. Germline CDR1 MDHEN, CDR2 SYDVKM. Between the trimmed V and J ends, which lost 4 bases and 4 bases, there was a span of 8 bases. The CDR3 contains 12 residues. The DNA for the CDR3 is TGTGCCAGCAGTTCCCAGATATACGAGCAGTACTTC. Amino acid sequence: CASSSQIYEQYF.

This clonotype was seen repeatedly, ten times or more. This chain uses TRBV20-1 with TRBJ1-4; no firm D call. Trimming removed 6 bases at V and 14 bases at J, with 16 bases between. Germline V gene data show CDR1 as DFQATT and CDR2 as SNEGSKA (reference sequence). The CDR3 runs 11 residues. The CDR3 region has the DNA TGCAGTGCCCTTGTTGGCGGCCCCCTGTTTTTT. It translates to CSALVGGPLFF.

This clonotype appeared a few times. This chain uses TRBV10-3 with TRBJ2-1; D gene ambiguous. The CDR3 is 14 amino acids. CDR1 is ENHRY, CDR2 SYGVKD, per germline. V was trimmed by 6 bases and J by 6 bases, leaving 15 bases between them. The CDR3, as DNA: TGTGCCATCAGACCCGAGGCGCTACGCAATGAGCAGTTCTTC. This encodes CAIRPEALRNEQFF.